These T cell receptor beta chains were read from a single sample in a study of blood T cell repertoires in COVID-19. Method: immunoSEQ multiplex PCR; TCRdb's copy keeps in-frame clones and lacks some. The sample lists approximately 200,000 clones; roughly 82% were seen once. Material for sequencing was PBMCs or T cells enriched from blood (not recorded which). Source of these receptors: a man aged 40-49 years who had recovered from COVID-19. Each CDR3 is given with its conserved first and last residue. D genes are given only for firm matches. Only part of the rows carry a size: once, few, many, or a class if the clone is expanded.

TRBD2	.	TRBJ2-3	TRBV7-3	CASSLRVAGAGDTQYF	TGTGCCAGCAGCTTAAGGGTAGCGGGAGCGGGGGATACGCAGTATTTT
TRBD1	.	TRBJ2-1	TRBV10-3	CAIRGAGTGEDEQFF	TGTGCCATCAGGGGAGCCGGGACAGGGGAGGATGAGCAGTTCTTC
.	.	TRBJ1-1	TRBV6-1	CASREIVTGPLSTEAFF	TGTGCCAGCAGAGAAATAGTCACAGGGCCCCTTTCCACTGAAGCTTTCTTT
.	few	TRBJ1-1	TRBV30	CAWSVQGIEAFF	TGTGCCTGGAGTGTACAGGGAATTGAAGCTTTCTTT
TRBD2	few	TRBJ2-2	TRBV19	CASSIGLAGVSGELFF	TGTGCCAGTAGTATAGGCCTAGCGGGAGTATCTGGGGAGCTGTTTTTT
TRBD1	.	TRBJ1-1	TRBV7-6	CASSRYRGSMNTEAFF	TGTGCCAGCAGCCGTTACAGGGGGAGCATGAACACTGAAGCTTTCTTT
.	.	TRBJ2-1	TRBV7-2	CATSGTAGTNEQFF	TGTGCCACCTCTGGGACTGCCGGAACCAATGAGCAGTTCTTC
.	.	TRBJ2-1	TRBV12-3/TRBV12-4	CASSFQTSSPFF	TGTGCCAGCAGTTTTCAGACTTCCTCTCCGTTCTTC
TRBD1	once	TRBJ1-6	TRBV10-3	CAISEGTGGENSPLHF	TGTGCCATCAGTGAGGGGACAGGGGGCGAAAATTCACCCCTCCACTTT
.	.	TRBJ2-2	TRBV12-3/TRBV12-4	CASRIGGTGELFF	TGTGCCAGCAGGATAGGGGGCACCGGGGAGCTGTTTTTT
.	.	TRBJ1-1	TRBV12-3/TRBV12-4	CASTKEWELEAFF	TGTGCCAGCACCAAGGAGTGGGAGTTAGAAGCTTTCTTT
.	.	TRBJ2-5	TRBV5-1	CASSPGLSKTQYF	TGCGCCAGCAGCCCGGGACTCAGTAAGACCCAGTACTTC
.	.	TRBJ1-1	TRBV24-1	CATRSGGSTEAFF	TGTGCCACCAGATCTGGGGGGAGCACTGAAGCTTTCTTT
TRBD1	few	TRBJ1-2	TRBV15	CATSRPPTGGYYGYTF	TGTGCCACCAGCAGACCCCCCACAGGGGGCTACTATGGCTACACCTTC
.	.	TRBJ2-1	TRBV7-6	CASSFQDSYNEQFF	TGTGCCAGCAGCTTTCAGGACTCCTACAATGAGCAGTTCTTC
.	few	TRBJ2-7	TRBV5-4	CASSLAYNEQYF	TGTGCCAGCAGCTTGGCATACAACGAGCAGTACTTC
.	.	TRBJ1-5	TRBV7-6	CASSLAQGYSNQPQHF	TGTGCCAGCAGCTTAGCCCAGGGGTATAGCAATCAGCCCCAGCATTTT
.	.	TRBJ1-1	TRBV7-8	CASSSPGRGRTEAFF	TGTGCCAGCAGCTCCCCGGGCAGGGGTAGGACTGAAGCTTTCTTT
.	.	TRBJ1-2	TRBV5-1	CASTVQGIDGYTF	TGCGCCAGCACCGTACAGGGTATCGATGGCTACACCTTC
.	.	TRBJ1-6	TRBV7-8	CASSPQESPLHF	TGTGCCAGCAGCCCACAGGAGTCGCCCCTCCACTTT
TRBD2	few	TRBJ2-3	TRBV29-1	CSGRSGIMADTQYF	TGCAGCGGACGTAGCGGGATTATGGCAGATACGCAGTATTTT
TRBD2	.	TRBJ2-1	TRBV9	CASSVSGLAGSERSYNEQFF	TGTGCCAGCAGCGTGAGTGGACTAGCGGGCAGCGAACGGTCCTACAATGAGCAGTTCTTC
.	.	TRBJ2-7	TRBV21-1	CASSKGGLAGVKSSYEQYF	TGTGCCAGCAGCAAAGGAGGGCTAGCGGGAGTCAAGAGCTCCTACGAGCAGTACTTC
TRBD1	.	TRBJ1-1	TRBV11-3	CASSDPGQGARTEAFF	TGTGCCAGCAGCGATCCGGGACAGGGGGCAAGAACTGAAGCTTTCTTT
.	.	TRBJ1-5	TRBV5-6	CASSLLGSSSNQPQHF	TGTGCCAGCAGCTTGTTAGGGAGTAGTAGCAATCAGCCCCAGCATTTT
.	.	TRBJ1-2	TRBV18	CASSTDSYGYTF	TGTGCCAGCTCAACAGACAGCTATGGCTACACCTTC
.	.	TRBJ2-1	TRBV19	CARSDRSSYNEQFF	TGTGCCAGATCGGACAGATCAAGCTACAATGAGCAGTTCTTC
.	.	TRBJ2-5	TRBV18	CASSPQGGRETQYF	TGTGCCAGCTCACCTCAGGGGGGCCGGGAGACCCAGTACTTC
TRBD1	.	TRBJ1-6	TRBV28	CASSLSDRRGSPLHF	TGTGCCAGCAGTTTGTCGGACAGGCGCGGTTCACCCCTCCACTTT
TRBD1	.	TRBJ1-3	TRBV6-5	CASSPGQGAGNTIYF	TGTGCCAGCAGTCCTGGACAGGGCGCCGGAAACACCATATATTTT
.	.	TRBJ1-1	TRBV5-1	CASSYSPGQPNTEAFF	TGCGCCAGCAGCTACTCTCCGGGACAACCGAACACTGAAGCTTTCTTT
TRBD1	.	TRBJ1-3	TRBV3-1/TRBV3-2	CASSQRGQGSKTIYF	TGTGCCAGCAGCCAGAGAGGACAGGGTAGTAAGACCATATATTTT
TRBD1	few	TRBJ2-7	TRBV4-3	CASSFRDRVNEQYF	TGCGCCAGCAGCTTCCGGGACAGGGTAAACGAGCAGTACTTC
.	.	TRBJ1-2	TRBV6-2/TRBV6-3	CASSYDSGTLYGYTF	TGTGCCAGCAGTTACGATTCCGGGACACTGTATGGCTACACCTTC
TRBD2	.	TRBJ2-5	TRBV9	CASSVMGLESETQYF	TGTGCCAGCAGCGTTATGGGACTAGAGTCAGAGACCCAGTACTTC
.	.	TRBJ2-2	TRBV9	CASSVTGSTGELFF	TGTGCCAGCAGCGTTACAGGGTCCACCGGGGAGCTGTTTTTT
.	once	TRBJ1-4	TRBV19	CASSQRGREKLFF	TGTGCCAGTAGTCAACGAGGGAGGGAAAAACTGTTTTTT